Below, one TCR beta chain is given with its context. The source of the sample is a study of blood T cell repertoires in COVID-19. The wider study: Acute and convalescent COVID-19 samples came from the United States, Italy and Spain. In each case, the material was cDNA or gDNA derived from T cells, B-cell-depleted T cells, or PBMCs.

Per the study methods: Amplification of reference gene primers was used by the study to estimate nucleated cell counts. Assay used: immunoSEQ multiplex PCR; TCRdb lists only in-frame clones, some missing. D and trimming were read from the DNA, whereas the V and J calls and clone size are those reported in that table. The repertoire consists of 65,000 to 80,000 clones, with approximately 90% occurring once and the leading ten covering around 5.4%. The germline V gene encodes CDR1 SQVTM and CDR2 ANQGSEA. CDR3 length equals 14 residues. The ends were cut back, 3 bases at V and 3 bases at J, with 13 bases in the middle.

This sequence originates from a human donor in a cohort sampled during active COVID-19. The chain joins TRBV29-1 to TRBJ2-3; D possibly corresponds to TRBD2 (7 bases). Source material: peripheral blood. The CDR3 here is CSVEGGTKTDTQYF. The CDR3 nucleotides read TGCAGCGTTGAGGGGGGGACAAAGACAGATACGCAGTATTTT.